Below, 8 T cell receptor beta chains from the same sample are listed, as sequenced in a study of CXCR3 chemokines and chemotherapy response in bladder cancer. TCRdb re-derived calls from the PCR reads in MiXCR, one entry per CDR3 protein. The data show about 13,000 distinct CDR3 sequences, around an eighth seen once. This material was collected from a patient whose treatment included neoadjuvant chemotherapy. The receptors were gathered from a human donor with bladder cancer that did not respond to neoadjuvant chemotherapy.

By sample share, this clonotype is medium-sized. The chain's CDR3 is CASRTQGAGVAYGYTF. CDR3 sequence (DNA): TGTGCCAGCAGAACCCAGGGTGCTGGGGTGGCCTATGGCTACACCTTC. This sequence joins TRBV6-2 or TRBV6-3 and TRBJ1-2; maybe TRBD1 (5 bases). The CDR3 runs 16 residues. V lost 6 bases and J lost 4, with 21 bases in between. CDR1 and CDR2 from the germline V gene are MNHEY and SVGEGT.

This clonotype has at least ten counts. The gene calls are TRBV10-3 and TRBJ1-2; 7 positions agree with TRBD1. V lost 5 bases, J lost 8 bases, and 14 bases stayed unmatched. CDR3 length: 15 residues. The V gene's germline CDR1 is ENHRY and CDR2 SYGVKD. Written as DNA, the CDR3 is TGTGCCATCAGTTGGCCGCCTTCAGGGGGAGGGGGCTACACCTTC. This sequence encodes CAISWPPSGGGGYTF.

This clonotype was picked up many times. The chain combines TRBV29-1 with TRBJ2-7, with 10 positions matching TRBD1. Germline CDR1 and CDR2: SQVTM and ANQGSEA. Unmatched junction bases numbered 9, after V lost 6 bases and J lost 7 bases. This CDR3 is 13 amino acids long. The CDR3 loop reads CSVARGTGVEQYF. In nucleotides, the CDR3 is TGCAGCGTGGCCCGTGGGACAGGGGTTGAGCAGTACTTC.

This clonotype was recorded many times. The chain is built from TRBV6-6 and TRBJ1-2; D may be TRBD1 (5 bases). Trimming stripped 0 bases from V and 1 base from J, with 12 bases between. The length of the CDR3 is 16 residues. CDR1 MNHNY and CDR2 SVGAGI come from the germline V gene (reference sequence). The CDR3 sequence: CASSYSGATVNYGYTF. The CDR3 nucleotides read TGTGCCAGCAGTTACTCAGGCGCGACAGTTAACTATGGCTACACCTTC.

This clonotype was detected a few times. A read error may explain this, as a much larger clone is one base away. The chain recombines TRBV6-1 with TRBJ2-2, with D possibly matching TRBD2 (6 bases). The V gene lost 5 bases and the J gene lost 6 bases, with 22 bases spanning the gap. Germline loops: CDR1 MNHNS, CDR2 SASEGT. This CDR3 region has 17 residues. CDR3 in amino acids: CASSYTGEIGLAGELFF. CDR3 bases: TGTGCCAGCAGTTACACGGGGGAAATCGGCCTGGCCGGGGAGCTGTTTTTT.

In regard to this clonotype: A much larger clone sits a single nucleotide away, making a read error possible. The chain links TRBV7-9 to TRBJ1-2; 7 bases map to TRBD1. The CDR3 sequence is 13 residues long. Germline lookup yields CDR1 SEHNR and CDR2 FQNEAQ (reference sequence). CDR3 amino acids: CASSWGQNYGYSF. Written as DNA, the CDR3 is TGTGCCAGCAGCTGGGGACAGAACTATGGCTACTCCTTC.

The rearrangement joins TRBV9 to TRBJ2-1; D not certain. Trimming pared 0 bases from V and 5 bases from J, leaving 15 bases between. Looked up from germline, CDR1 is SGDLS and CDR2 is YYNGEE. The CDR3 spans 16 residues. In DNA form, the CDR3 reads TGTGCCAGCAGCGTAGCTCCAGTTTTGAAGGACAATGAGCAGTTCTTC. Protein: CASSVAPVLKDNEQFF.

This clonotype occurred many times. The genes are TRBV11-2 and TRBJ2-7, with 11 positions matching TRBD1. This CDR3 spans 15 amino acids. Germline loops: CDR1 SGHAT, CDR2 FQNNGV. J lost 3 bases, V lost 5 bases, and 6 bases had no gene match. The CDR3 DNA is TGTGCCAGCAGCCCGGGGACAGGGGGAAGCTACGAGCAGTACTTC. Its translation is CASSPGTGGSYEQYF.